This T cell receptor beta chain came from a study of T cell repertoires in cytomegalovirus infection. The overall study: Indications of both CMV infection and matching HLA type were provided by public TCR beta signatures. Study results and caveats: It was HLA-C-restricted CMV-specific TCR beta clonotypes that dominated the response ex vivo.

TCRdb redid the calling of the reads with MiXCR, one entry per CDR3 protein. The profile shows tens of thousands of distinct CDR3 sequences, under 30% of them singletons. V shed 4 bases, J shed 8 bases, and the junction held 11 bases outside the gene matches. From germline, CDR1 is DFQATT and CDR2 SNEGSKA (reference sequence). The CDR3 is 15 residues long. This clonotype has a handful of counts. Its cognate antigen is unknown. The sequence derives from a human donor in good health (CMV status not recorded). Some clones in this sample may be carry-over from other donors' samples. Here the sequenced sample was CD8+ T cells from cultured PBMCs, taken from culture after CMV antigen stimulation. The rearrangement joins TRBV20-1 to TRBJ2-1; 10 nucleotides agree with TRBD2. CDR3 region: CSANPDSGRLDEQFF. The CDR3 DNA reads TGCAGTGCTAACCCGGATAGCGGGAGGTTAGATGAGCAGTTCTTC.